Sequencing of this T cell receptor (beta chain) was carried out in a study of patients and donors after allogeneic stem cell transplantation. One entry per CDR3 protein, called by TCRdb with MiXCR from the RT-PCR reads. The data contain more than 850,000 distinct CDR3 sequences, more than 15% of them singletons. Germline lookup yields CDR1 SGHKS and CDR2 YYEKEE (reference sequence). The junction had 8 bases not matched to a gene; V was cut back by 5 bases and J by 2 bases. This CDR3 has 15 amino acids. The chain carries TRBV5-5 and TRBJ2-5, with 8 bases matching TRBD2. The receptor was derived from a human donor who was either an allogeneic HSCT recipient or a stem cell or donor lymphocyte infusion donor (not recorded which). It is not recorded whose cells these are; they may come from a transplant donor. Sequencing was done on a sample of blood, either unsorted or a sorted T cell fraction (not recorded which). In nucleotides, the CDR3 is TGTGCCAGCAGTTCAGCGGGGGAACGACAAGAGACCCAGTACTTC. Its protein is CASSSAGERQETQYF.